Below are 30 T cell receptor beta chains sequenced from a single sample in a study of T-cell reconstitution after alpha-beta-depleted transplantation in children. A library of TCRbeta sequences, prepared with unique molecular identifiers, was generated. MiXCR was run by TCRdb on the PCR reads, yielding one entry per CDR3 protein. The sample has about 540,000 distinct CDR3 sequences; approximately 16% are singletons. This sample comprised PBMCs from the stem cell graft donor, obtained from the stem cell graft. These receptors originate from a human donor who donated a stem cell graft to a child with acute lymphoblastic leukemia.

The sample holds a few counts of this clonotype. The chain has TRBV19 and TRBJ2-7; perhaps TRBD1 as D (5 bases). The CDR3 covers 14 residues. The V end was cut by 3 bases, the J end by 2 bases, with 11 bases between. Germline V gives CDR1 LNHDA, CDR2 SQIVND (reference sequence). CDR3 sequence: CASSMEGHAYEQYF. The DNA for the CDR3 is TGTGCCAGTAGTATGGAAGGACACGCCTACGAGCAGTACTTC.

This clonotype has a handful of counts. This chain's CDR3 is CASSFSDWADFAGNTIYF. CDR3 nucleotides: TGTGCCAGCAGTTTCAGCGACTGGGCCGACTTCGCTGGAAACACCATATATTTT. The chain is built from TRBV6-5 and TRBJ1-3, with no clear D. The CDR3 covers 18 residues. Germline-derived CDR1 and CDR2 are MNHEY and SVGAGI. Trimming removed 4 bases from V and 2 bases from J, with 21 bases in between.

The chain employs TRBV29-1 and TRBJ1-1, with 7 nucleotides matching TRBD1. The CDR3 sequence is 15 residues long. Losses at the gene ends were 6 bases for V and 1 base for J; bases not matched to a gene: 11. Germline CDR1 SQVTM, CDR2 ANQGSEA. The CDR3 is CSVEMTGRGNTEAFF. DNA for the CDR3: TGCAGCGTCGAGATGACAGGGAGGGGGAACACTGAAGCTTTCTTT.

On this clonotype itself: A junction boundary mismatches the germline segment, possibly from a read error. This sequence joins TRBV4-2 and TRBJ2-6; 7 bases match TRBD1. The germline CDR1 and CDR2 sequences are LGHNA and YNFKEQ. This CDR3 comprises 14 residues. Here the CDR3 reads CASGQDSGTNVLTF. CDR3 bases: TGTGCCAGCGGACAGGACTCTGGGACCAACGTCCTGACTTTC.

The rearrangement links TRBV10-3 to TRBJ2-5; unclear D gene. Germline values: CDR1 ENHRY, CDR2 SYGVKD. CDR3 length equals 14 residues. With 3 bases removed from V and 3 bases from J, the gap between germline ends came to 11 bases. Here the CDR3 reads CAISDSLGEETQYF. The DNA of the CDR3 is TGTGCCATCAGTGACTCCCTAGGCGAAGAGACCCAGTACTTC.

This clonotype has a handful of counts. This chain connects TRBV27 to TRBJ1-1; D unclear. The CDR3 has 13 residues. Trimming shortened V by 3 bases and J by 7 bases, and 12 bases separated the two germline ends. Looked up from germline, CDR1 is MNHEY and CDR2 is SMNVEV (reference sequence). The CDR3 nucleotides are TGTGCCAGCAGTTTTGGGCGACCCGATGAAGCTTTCTTT. It encodes CASSFGRPDEAFF.

The chain has TRBV4-1 and TRBJ2-3, with 7 bases lining up with TRBD1. The germline V gene has CDR1 MGHRA and CDR2 YSYEKL. The CDR3 contains 15 residues. The V segment lost 2 bases and the J segment 4 bases; nucleotides outside the gene matches: 6. Written as DNA, the CDR3 is TGCGCCAGCAGCCAAACAGGGGTCGGCCCAGATACGCAGTATTTT. Protein: CASSQTGVGPDTQYF.

The CDR3 sequence: CASSSGQGFYGEQFF. As DNA, the CDR3 is TGTGCCAGCAGCTCGGGACAGGGCTTTTACGGTGAGCAGTTCTTC. The rearrangement links TRBV7-7 to TRBJ2-1; TRBD1 matches 9 bases. The length of the CDR3 is 15 residues. The V gene's germline CDR1 is SSHAT and CDR2 FNYEAQ (reference sequence). V gave up 4 bases and J gave up 9 bases; unmatched junction bases: 10.

This clonotype was counted only a few times. One end of the junction fails to match germline, which may point to a read error. V usage is TRBV20-1 and J usage is TRBJ2-6; maybe TRBD2 (5 bases). The CDR3 is 12 residues long. Per the germline V gene, CDR1 is DFQATT and CDR2 is SNEGSKA (reference sequence). The CDR3 loop reads CSAGIGDNVLTF. CDR3 nucleotide sequence: TGCAGTGCTGGGATCGGGGACAACGTCCTGACTTTC.

This clonotype was recorded a few times. V usage is TRBV6-1 and J usage is TRBJ2-7, with D unclear. CDR1 is MNHNS, CDR2 SASEGT, per germline. With 1 base removed from V and 2 bases from J, the gap between germline ends came to 9 bases. This CDR3 has 14 amino acids. Here the CDR3 reads CASSEGPPPYEQYF. In DNA, the CDR3 is TGTGCCAGCAGTGAAGGGCCCCCACCCTACGAGCAGTACTTC.

The chain carries TRBV5-1 and TRBJ2-1; TRBD2 matches at 8 bases. With 1 base clipped from V and 2 bases from J, the junction kept 5 bases outside the gene matches. Germline V gene sequence: CDR1 SGHRS, CDR2 YFSETQ. The CDR3 totals 16 residues. The CDR3 reads CASSLSGRWTYNEQFF. The CDR3 DNA sequence: TGCGCCAGCAGCTTGAGCGGGAGATGGACCTACAATGAGCAGTTCTTC.

This chain uses TRBV29-1 with TRBJ2-6, with 7 positions matching TRBD1. The V gene end was trimmed by 4 bases and the J gene end by 0 bases; junction bases not matched to a gene: 3. Germline assignment: CDR1 SQVTM and CDR2 ANQGSEA. CDR3 length: 15 residues. CDR3 coding DNA: TGCAGCGTTGGGGGACAGAGCTCTGGGGCCAACGTCCTGACTTTC. The encoded protein is CSVGGQSSGANVLTF.

This clonotype was found many times. The rearrangement links TRBV10-2 to TRBJ2-3, with D hard to call. Germline lookup yields CDR1 WSHSY and CDR2 SAAADI. The V gene lost 6 bases and the J gene lost 0 bases, with 4 bases spanning the gap. The CDR3 has 12 amino acids. CDR3 residues: CASSQSTDTQYF. The CDR3, as DNA: TGCGCCAGCAGCCAGAGCACAGATACGCAGTATTTT.

In this sample, this clonotype turned up a few times. This chain connects TRBV7-6 to TRBJ2-3; unclear D gene. Germline V gene lookup returns CDR1 SGHVS and CDR2 FNYEAQ. There are 14 residues in the CDR3. The ends were cut back, 5 bases at V and 1 base at J, with 10 bases in the middle. Here the CDR3 reads CASSRRLGTDTQYF. Written as DNA, the CDR3 is TGTGCCAGCAGCCGAAGGCTGGGCACAGATACGCAGTATTTT.

The rearrangement links TRBV15 to TRBJ2-3, with D unclear. Germline V gene data show CDR1 as LNHNV and CDR2 as YYDKDF (reference sequence). This CDR3 has 13 amino acids. The V and J ends lost 3 bases and 0 bases respectively, with 4 bases between them. CDR3 sequence: CATSRISTDTQYF. The CDR3 DNA follows: TGTGCCACCAGCAGGATAAGCACAGATACGCAGTATTTT. The entire variable domain, with the rest obtained from reference TRBV15 and TRBJ2-3, is as follows: DAMVIQNPRYQVTQFGKPVTLSCSQTLNHNVMYWYQQKSSQAPKLLFHYYDKDFNNEADTPDNFQSRRPNTSFCFLDIRSPGLGDTAMYLCATSRISTDTQYFGPGTRLTVL.

The V and J genes are TRBV14 and TRBJ2-7, with 9 bases lining up with TRBD1. This CDR3 contains 15 residues. The J segment lost 3 bases and the V segment lost 5 bases, leaving 8 bases of the junction unmatched. The germline V gene encodes CDR1 SGHDN and CDR2 FVKESK. CDR3: CASSKRTGVDYEQYF. The CDR3 DNA reads TGTGCCAGCAGCAAAAGGACAGGGGTGGACTACGAGCAGTACTTC.

The chain recombines TRBV5-1 with TRBJ2-7, with D possibly being TRBD1 or TRBD2 (5 bases each). CDR3 length: 15 amino acids. Germline V gives CDR1 SGHRS, CDR2 YFSETQ. V was cut by 1 base and J by 2 bases, with 13 bases left in between. The CDR3 DNA is TGCGCCAGCAGCTTGTTCCGGGACGGAGCCTACGAGCAGTACTTC. It translates to CASSLFRDGAYEQYF.

The rearrangement links TRBV12-3 or TRBV12-4 to TRBJ2-2, with 9 bases that match TRBD2. Trimming cost V 2 bases and J 6 bases; bases outside gene matches: 4. The length of the CDR3 is 15 residues. This CDR3 reads CASSLFPSGAGELFF. The CDR3 DNA follows: TGTGCCAGCAGTTTATTTCCTAGCGGGGCCGGGGAGCTGTTTTTT.

The V and J genes are TRBV24-1 and TRBJ2-7; 14 bases align to TRBD2. V lost 5 bases and J lost 4; bases outside the gene matches: 3. Germline assignment: CDR1 KGHDR and CDR2 SFDVKD. The CDR3 spans 15 residues. In DNA form, the CDR3 reads TGTGCCACCAGTGGGGGGACTAGCGGGAGTTACGAGCAGTACTTC. Its translation: CATSGGTSGSYEQYF.

This clonotype was recorded a few times. V gene TRBV20-1 combines with J gene TRBJ1-1; 10 bases match TRBD1. The CDR3 loop spans 16 amino acids. With 1 base clipped from V and 4 bases from J, the junction kept 9 bases outside the gene matches. Germline V gene lookup returns CDR1 DFQATT and CDR2 SNEGSKA (reference sequence). This CDR3 is CSARVSGTGARTEAFF. The CDR3 coding sequence is TGCAGTGCTAGAGTGTCCGGGACAGGGGCGCGCACTGAAGCTTTCTTT.

The chain employs TRBV29-1 and TRBJ1-2; D perhaps matches TRBD1 (5 bases). Germline values: CDR1 SQVTM, CDR2 ANQGSEA. The CDR3 is made up of 12 amino acids. V dropped 7 bases and J dropped 8 bases, with 17 bases sitting between them. The CDR3 here is CSAEPGSGGYTF. CDR3 nucleotide sequence: TGCAGCGCCGAACCAGGGTCCGGAGGCTACACCTTC.

This clonotype has a handful of counts. This rearrangement joins TRBV5-1 to TRBJ2-7; possibly TRBD2 for D (5 bases). Germline lookup yields CDR1 SGHRS and CDR2 YFSETQ. The CDR3 sequence is 13 residues long. Trimming cost V 1 base and J 5 bases, with 10 bases left between them. The CDR3 sequence: CASSLSGDHEQYF. The CDR3 DNA follows: TGCGCCAGCAGCTTGAGCGGCGACCACGAGCAGTACTTC.

This clonotype was counted between two and nine times. This chain joins TRBV12-3 or TRBV12-4 and TRBJ2-2; no definite D call. V lost 5 bases, J lost 4 bases, and 8 bases lay in between. The CDR3 loop spans 13 amino acids. The CDR3 here is CASSPRTTGELFF. DNA of the CDR3: TGTGCCAGCAGTCCGCGGACCACCGGGGAGCTGTTTTTT.

This clonotype has only a few counts. V gene TRBV27 combines with J gene TRBJ1-2; no firm D call. Germline V gene data show CDR1 as MNHEY and CDR2 as SMNVEV (reference sequence). CDR3 length equals 16 residues. Trimming shortened V by 4 bases and J by 4 bases, and 19 bases separated the two germline ends. CDR3 DNA sequence: TGTGCCAGCAGTTATTCCGGGAAACTACACGCCTATGGCTACACCTTC. Its translation: CASSYSGKLHAYGYTF.

This clonotype has at least ten counts. The gene calls are TRBV10-3 and TRBJ2-5; D is ambiguous. There are 12 residues in the CDR3. Trimming removed 3 bases at V and 1 base at J, with 3 bases between. Germline V gene lookup returns CDR1 ENHRY and CDR2 SYGVKD. CDR3 in DNA: TGTGCCATCAGTGAAGTCCAAGAGACCCAGTACTTC. Its protein is CAISEVQETQYF.

The chain uses TRBV6-1 and TRBJ2-7, with 11 bases matching TRBD2. The V and J ends lost 7 bases and 3 bases, in that order; junction bases with no gene match: 11. The CDR3 length is 16 residues. Germline V gene data show CDR1 as MNHNS and CDR2 as SASEGT. CDR3 nucleotides: TGTGCCAGCATCGCGGGACTAGCGGAGAGTTTCTACGAGCAGTACTTC. Amino acids: CASIAGLAESFYEQYF.

The V call is TRBV5-1, the J call TRBJ1-5; D is uncertain. Trimming took 4 bases from V and 5 from J, leaving 10 bases between them. The CDR3 covers 13 residues. Germline V gene data show CDR1 as SGHRS and CDR2 as YFSETQ. The CDR3 loop reads CASSRNWDQPQHF. The CDR3 nucleotides read TGCGCCAGCAGCCGCAACTGGGATCAGCCCCAGCATTTT.

Many counts were recorded for this clonotype. This rearrangement joins TRBV28 to TRBJ2-1; TRBD1 aligns across 9 bases. Germline-derived CDR1 and CDR2 are MDHEN and SYDVKM. With V trimmed by 6 bases and J by 3 bases, 6 bases remained unmatched. The length of the CDR3 is 15 residues. In DNA form, the CDR3 reads TGTGCCAGCAGCCAAGACAGGGGGTACTACAATGAGCAGTTCTTC. Translated, it gives CASSQDRGYYNEQFF.

The V and J genes are TRBV27 and TRBJ2-3; D remains unclear. Per the germline V gene, CDR1 is MNHEY and CDR2 is SMNVEV (reference sequence). Trimming pared 6 bases from V and 6 bases from J, leaving 7 bases between. The CDR3 loop spans 11 amino acids. The CDR3 sequence: CASRSLDTQYF. For the CDR3, the DNA is TGTGCCAGCAGATCTCTGGATACGCAGTATTTT.

The CDR3: CASSSTGDEQYF. The DNA for the CDR3 is TGTGCCAGCAGCTCAACGGGAGACGAGCAGTACTTC. The J gene is TRBJ2-7, the V gene TRBV7-9, with D maybe TRBD2 (6 bases). The CDR3 has 12 amino acids. Trimming pared 4 bases from V and 5 bases from J, leaving 9 bases between. Germline-derived CDR1 and CDR2 are SEHNR and FQNEAQ (reference sequence).